This is a list of T cell receptor beta chains from one sample in a study of blood T cell repertoires in COVID-19. TCRdb's copy holds only in-frame clones and misses some; the assay was immunoSEQ multiplex PCR. The data hold some 120,000 clones, with 84% observed a single time. The material sequenced was peripheral blood. All receptors come from a human donor in a cohort sampled during active COVID-19. Both conserved end residues are part of each CDR3. Fields, in order: D gene, V gene, J gene, clone size, CDR3 protein, CDR3 DNA. A D gene is named only where the DNA matches it firmly. Clone size is stated in some rows and not others, as once, few, many or a class when expanded.

D gene: TRBD1; V gene: TRBV20-1; J gene: TRBJ2-7; clone size: .; CDR3 protein: CSASPRRIDRGYEQYF; CDR3 DNA: TGCAGTGCTAGTCCCCGGCGAATTGACAGGGGCTACGAGCAGTACTTC
D gene: .; V gene: TRBV18; J gene: TRBJ2-1; clone size: .; CDR3 protein: CASSPLKGWNEQFF; CDR3 DNA: TGTGCCAGCTCACCACTGAAGGGGTGGAATGAGCAGTTCTTC
D gene: .; V gene: TRBV6-5; J gene: TRBJ1-2; clone size: .; CDR3 protein: CASSPGGLGYTF; CDR3 DNA: TGTGCCAGCAGCCCGGGAGGGCTCGGCTACACCTTC
D gene: TRBD2; V gene: TRBV30; J gene: TRBJ2-7; clone size: once; CDR3 protein: CAWSRGSGTYEQYF; CDR3 DNA: TGTGCCTGGAGTCGGGGTAGCGGGACCTACGAGCAGTACTTC
D gene: .; V gene: TRBV11-2; J gene: TRBJ1-1; clone size: .; CDR3 protein: CASSLEPGSEAFF; CDR3 DNA: TGTGCCAGCAGCTTAGAACCAGGGTCTGAAGCTTTCTTT
D gene: TRBD2; V gene: TRBV4-2; J gene: TRBJ2-3; clone size: .; CDR3 protein: CASSQDWLAGNNTDTQYF; CDR3 DNA: TGTGCCAGCAGCCAAGATTGGCTAGCGGGTAATAACACAGATACGCAGTATTTT
D gene: TRBD1; V gene: TRBV19; J gene: TRBJ2-4; clone size: .; CDR3 protein: CASSTRPGGLAKNIQYF; CDR3 DNA: TGTGCCAGTAGTACCCGGCCAGGGGGCTTAGCCAAAAACATTCAGTACTTC
D gene: .; V gene: TRBV19; J gene: TRBJ1-4; clone size: .; CDR3 protein: CASSSIVGGTNEKLFF; CDR3 DNA: TGTGCCAGTAGTTCTATTGTCGGGGGGACTAATGAAAAACTGTTTTTT
D gene: .; V gene: TRBV14; J gene: TRBJ1-1; clone size: .; CDR3 protein: CASSHTGLGAFF; CDR3 DNA: TGTGCCAGCAGCCATACAGGGTTAGGGGCTTTCTTT
D gene: .; V gene: TRBV4-1; J gene: TRBJ1-2; clone size: .; CDR3 protein: CASSQDPTGTYYGYTF; CDR3 DNA: TGCGCCAGCAGCCAAGACCCGACAGGAACTTACTATGGCTACACCTTC
D gene: .; V gene: TRBV19; J gene: TRBJ2-1; clone size: once; CDR3 protein: CASSTKGYNEQFF; CDR3 DNA: TGTGCCAGTAGTACCAAGGGGTACAATGAGCAGTTCTTC
D gene: TRBD1; V gene: TRBV9; J gene: TRBJ1-4; clone size: few; CDR3 protein: CASSAHDRETNEKLFF; CDR3 DNA: TGTGCCAGCAGCGCCCACGACAGGGAAACTAATGAAAAACTGTTTTTT
D gene: .; V gene: TRBV19; J gene: TRBJ1-4; clone size: .; CDR3 protein: CASSGSYRAPTTNEKLFF; CDR3 DNA: TGTGCCAGTAGTGGCTCCTACAGGGCCCCCACAACTAATGAAAAACTGTTTTTT
D gene: .; V gene: TRBV7-9; J gene: TRBJ2-3; clone size: .; CDR3 protein: CASSLVGHITDTQYF; CDR3 DNA: TGTGCCAGCAGCTTAGTTGGACACATCACAGATACGCAGTATTTT
D gene: TRBD1; V gene: TRBV27; J gene: TRBJ2-7; clone size: .; CDR3 protein: CASSPQTGGGYEQYF; CDR3 DNA: TGTGCCAGCAGTCCCCAGACAGGGGGTGGCTACGAGCAGTACTTC
D gene: TRBD2; V gene: TRBV29-1; J gene: TRBJ2-3; clone size: .; CDR3 protein: CSVSSGGADTQYF; CDR3 DNA: TGCAGCGTTTCTAGCGGGGGGGCAGATACGCAGTATTTT
D gene: .; V gene: TRBV2; J gene: TRBJ1-4; clone size: .; CDR3 protein: CASSEDGEKLFF; CDR3 DNA: TGTGCCAGCAGTGAAGACGGTGAAAAACTGTTTTTT
D gene: .; V gene: TRBV6-5; J gene: TRBJ1-3; clone size: .; CDR3 protein: CASSYDRKGNTIYF; CDR3 DNA: TGTGCCAGCAGCTACGACAGAAAAGGAAACACCATATATTTT
D gene: TRBD2; V gene: TRBV5-1; J gene: TRBJ2-3; clone size: .; CDR3 protein: CASSLALAGSYTQYF; CDR3 DNA: TGCGCCAGCAGCTTGGCACTAGCGGGCTCATATACGCAGTATTTT
D gene: .; V gene: TRBV7-2; J gene: TRBJ1-6; clone size: .; CDR3 protein: CASSLAAGENSPLHF; CDR3 DNA: TGTGCCAGCAGCTTAGCGGCAGGGGAAAATTCACCCCTCCACTTT
D gene: TRBD1; V gene: TRBV2; J gene: TRBJ1-4; clone size: .; CDR3 protein: CASSGLDRVDEKLFF; CDR3 DNA: TGTGCCAGCAGCGGCCTAGACAGGGTAGATGAAAAACTGTTTTTT
D gene: TRBD1; V gene: TRBV5-1; J gene: TRBJ1-2; clone size: .; CDR3 protein: CASSLDPGTGGVGYTF; CDR3 DNA: TGCGCCAGCAGCTTGGACCCCGGGACAGGGGGGGTTGGCTACACCTTC
D gene: .; V gene: TRBV2; J gene: TRBJ1-2; clone size: .; CDR3 protein: CATTRDITDYGYTF; CDR3 DNA: TGTGCCACCACCCGGGACATCACGGACTATGGCTACACCTTC
D gene: TRBD2; V gene: TRBV4-1; J gene: TRBJ2-5; clone size: .; CDR3 protein: CASSQGLAGGLLTQYF; CDR3 DNA: TGCGCCAGCAGCCAAGGGTTAGCGGGGGGGCTCCTGACCCAGTACTTC
D gene: TRBD2; V gene: TRBV6-6; J gene: TRBJ2-1; clone size: .; CDR3 protein: CASRPSTSGTNEQFF; CDR3 DNA: TGTGCCAGCAGGCCATCGACTAGCGGAACCAATGAGCAGTTCTTC
D gene: TRBD1; V gene: TRBV5-1; J gene: TRBJ1-1; clone size: .; CDR3 protein: CASRPGTGNTEAFF; CDR3 DNA: TGCGCCAGCCGACCCGGGACAGGGAACACTGAAGCTTTCTTT
D gene: .; V gene: TRBV7-2; J gene: TRBJ2-5; clone size: .; CDR3 protein: CASSAGLDLGETQYF; CDR3 DNA: TGTGCCAGCAGCGCCGGACTTGACCTGGGAGAGACCCAGTACTTC
D gene: TRBD2; V gene: TRBV7-6; J gene: TRBJ2-1; clone size: .; CDR3 protein: CASSPSGGAYNEQFF; CDR3 DNA: TGTGCCAGCAGCCCATCGGGGGGTGCCTACAATGAGCAGTTCTTC
D gene: .; V gene: TRBV12-5; J gene: TRBJ2-5; clone size: .; CDR3 protein: CASGSGDYSSRDF; CDR3 DNA: TGTGCTAGTGGTTCTGGAGACTACTCGTCTCGGGACTTC
D gene: TRBD1; V gene: TRBV6-1; J gene: TRBJ2-7; clone size: once; CDR3 protein: CASSETWDRGYGISYEQYF; CDR3 DNA: TGTGCCAGCAGTGAAACATGGGACAGGGGCTATGGGATCTCCTACGAGCAGTACTTC
D gene: .; V gene: TRBV4-1; J gene: TRBJ2-7; clone size: .; CDR3 protein: CASSQDHLAGASYEQYF; CDR3 DNA: TGCGCCAGCAGCCAAGATCACCTGGCGGGGGCCTCCTACGAGCAGTACTTC
D gene: TRBD1; V gene: TRBV25-1; J gene: TRBJ1-1; clone size: once; CDR3 protein: CASSDPGQTNTEAFF; CDR3 DNA: TGTGCCAGCAGTGACCCGGGACAGACGAACACTGAAGCTTTCTTT
D gene: TRBD2; V gene: TRBV25-1; J gene: TRBJ2-7; clone size: .; CDR3 protein: CASSEFRGGSGGAYEQYF; CDR3 DNA: TGTGCCAGCAGTGAGTTTCGGGGAGGTAGCGGGGGGGCCTACGAGCAGTACTTC
D gene: .; V gene: TRBV5-1; J gene: TRBJ1-1; clone size: .; CDR3 protein: CASSHESRAEAFF; CDR3 DNA: TGCGCCAGCAGCCACGAAAGCAGGGCTGAAGCTTTCTTT
D gene: .; V gene: TRBV5-8; J gene: TRBJ2-5; clone size: .; CDR3 protein: CASSPRGNQETQYF; CDR3 DNA: TGTGCCAGCAGCCCTCGGGGGAACCAAGAGACCCAGTACTTC
D gene: .; V gene: TRBV6-5; J gene: TRBJ1-3; clone size: few; CDR3 protein: CASSYSISGTIYF; CDR3 DNA: TGTGCCAGCAGTTACTCGATTTCGGGGACCATATATTTT
D gene: .; V gene: TRBV3-1/TRBV3-2; J gene: TRBJ2-6; clone size: .; CDR3 protein: CASSQEGGGSGANVLTF; CDR3 DNA: TGTGCCAGCAGCCAAGAAGGAGGAGGGTCTGGGGCCAACGTCCTGACTTTC
D gene: .; V gene: TRBV5-1; J gene: TRBJ1-6; clone size: .; CDR3 protein: CASSLGESGNSPLHF; CDR3 DNA: TGCGCCAGCAGCTTGGGGGAGTCGGGCAATTCACCCCTCCACTTT
D gene: TRBD1; V gene: TRBV3-1/TRBV3-2; J gene: TRBJ1-2; clone size: .; CDR3 protein: CASSQLDRGFPNYGYTF; CDR3 DNA: TGTGCCAGCAGCCAATTGGACAGGGGGTTCCCTAACTATGGCTACACCTTC
D gene: TRBD1; V gene: TRBV2; J gene: TRBJ1-2; clone size: .; CDR3 protein: CASPDRNYGYTF; CDR3 DNA: TGTGCCAGCCCGGACAGGAACTATGGCTACACCTTC